This passage covers 17 T cell receptor beta chains from one sample sequenced in a study of cytomegalovirus exposure and HLA in healthy donors. 60 Vbeta and 13 Jbeta primers were used in PCR. This table comes from immunoSEQ multiplex PCR, and its TCRdb copy is limited to in-frame clones, with some not included. The sample includes approximately 160,000 clones, around three quarters of them seen just once. Sequencing was done on a sample of PBMCs. Receptors originate from a middle-aged woman in good health and CMV-seronegative.

This sequence joins TRBV2 and TRBJ1-5; D remains unclear. CDR3 length: 12 residues. Germline lookup yields CDR1 SNHLY and CDR2 FYNNEI. Trimming pared 4 bases from V and 7 bases from J, leaving 8 bases between. The CDR3 DNA reads TGTGCCAGCAGTGCGTCGGGACAGCCCCAGCATTTT. This sequence encodes CASSASGQPQHF.

The CDR3 region is CASSNQGSNEKLFF. The CDR3 DNA reads as TGTGCCAGTAGTAACCAGGGGAGTAATGAAAAACTGTTTTTT. This rearrangement joins TRBV19 to TRBJ1-4; tentative D call: TRBD1 (6 bases). Trimming took off 4 bases at V and 4 bases at J, with 10 bases between the two ends. Germline assignment: CDR1 LNHDA and CDR2 SQIVND (reference sequence). CDR3 size: 14 residues.

The chain employs TRBV15 and TRBJ2-3; 7 bases align to TRBD2. CDR1 is LNHNV, CDR2 YYDKDF, per germline (reference sequence). The CDR3 has 17 amino acids. Trimming removed 1 base from V and 1 base from J; junction bases left unmatched: 8. The CDR3 coding sequence is TGTGCCACCAGCAGAGGGATGGCTAGCGGCGGCACAGATACGCAGTATTTT. Amino acids: CATSRGMASGGTDTQYF.

The chain is built from TRBV7-9 and TRBJ2-5, with TRBD2 identical over 8 bases. The CDR3 runs to 14 residues. Trimming took 7 bases from V and 3 from J; bases not matched to a gene: 7. Germline CDR1 is SEHNR and CDR2 is FQNEAQ (reference sequence). The CDR3 sequence: CASTLAGGKETQYF. DNA for the CDR3: TGTGCCAGCACTTTGGCGGGAGGAAAAGAGACCCAGTACTTC.

The chain joins TRBV19 to TRBJ2-1; D unresolved. The germline CDR1 and CDR2 sequences are LNHDA and SQIVND (reference sequence). With 7 bases removed from V and 9 bases from J, the gap between germline ends came to 13 bases. CDR3 size: 12 residues. CDR3 amino acids: CASTRDRGEQFF. The CDR3 DNA reads TGTGCCAGTACCCGCGATAGAGGTGAGCAGTTCTTC.

This clone was found a few times. This chain joins TRBV9 and TRBJ2-7; TRBD1 aligns across 8 bases. Germline V CDR1 and CDR2: SGDLS, YYNGEE. This CDR3 comprises 15 residues. The V gene end was trimmed by 3 bases and the J gene end by 1 base; junction bases not matched to a gene: 6. The CDR3 protein is CASSDDRGGSYEQYF. The CDR3 bases are TGTGCCAGCAGCGATGACAGGGGAGGTTCCTACGAGCAGTACTTC.

The CDR3 bases are TGTGCCAGCAGTAGAGCGGCAGAAGAGACCCAGTACTTC. The encoded protein is CASSRAAEETQYF. V is TRBV5-8 and J is TRBJ2-5, with a possible D match to TRBD2 (5 bases). Trimming pared 5 bases from V and 3 bases from J, leaving 11 bases between. CDR1 SGHTS and CDR2 YDEGEE come from the germline V gene. The CDR3 sequence is 13 residues long.

V usage is TRBV27 and J usage is TRBJ2-7; TRBD2 aligns across 8 bases. Germline V gene sequence: CDR1 MNHEY, CDR2 SMNVEV (reference sequence). The CDR3 has 16 amino acids. The trim removed 6 bases at V and 2 bases at J, leaving 12 bases unmatched. The CDR3 here is CASRLSTSGGTYEQYF. The CDR3 DNA reads as TGTGCCAGCAGACTATCAACTAGCGGAGGCACCTACGAGCAGTACTTC.

The CDR3 nucleotides read TGTGCCAGCAGTGATTCTAGCGGGAGGGACTACGAGCAGTACTTC. Its translation is CASSDSSGRDYEQYF. J is TRBJ2-7 and V is TRBV6-4, with TRBD2 identical over 12 bases. CDR1 MRHNA and CDR2 SNTAGT come from the germline V gene. The length of the CDR3 is 15 residues. Germline trimming cut 3 bases from V and 3 bases from J; bases unmatched to any gene: 3.

The V call is TRBV12-5, the J call TRBJ2-5; D is undetermined. The CDR3 extends over 13 amino acids. Trimming removed 3 bases at V and 4 bases at J, with 9 bases between. CDR1 is LGHNT, CDR2 FRNRAP, per germline. DNA of the CDR3: TGTGCTAGTGGTTTTGAGGAGATAGAGACCCAGTACTTC. Encoded protein: CASGFEEIETQYF. Variable domain in full (rest from reference TRBV12-5 and TRBJ2-5): DARVTQTPRHKVTEMGQEVTMRCQPILGHNTVFWYRQTMMQGLELLAYFRNRAPLDDSGMPKDRFSAEMPDATLATLKIQPSEPRDSAVYFCASGFEEIETQYFGPGTRLLVL.

This clone was counted between two and nine times. The chain combines TRBV2 with TRBJ2-5; a weak D match, TRBD1 (6 bases). V dropped 5 bases and J dropped 5 bases, with 15 bases sitting between them. In germline, CDR1 is SNHLY, CDR2 FYNNEI. The CDR3 is 14 amino acids. CDR3 in DNA: TGTGCCAGCAGTCGAAACAGGGTTGGGGAGACCCAGTACTTC. The encoded protein is CASSRNRVGETQYF.

The chain combines TRBV23-1 with TRBJ1-2, with no clear D. TRBV23-1 counts as an open reading frame of uncertain function. This CDR3 is built from 14 residues. Trimming took off 2 bases at V and 1 base at J, with 8 bases between the two ends. The CDR3 DNA reads TGCGCCAGCAGTCAACCCCAGGTTAACTATGGCTACACCTTC. It encodes CASSQPQVNYGYTF.

The J gene is TRBJ1-4, the V gene TRBV2; TRBD1 aligns across 7 bases. The germline V gene has CDR1 SNHLY and CDR2 FYNNEI. The CDR3 length is 15 residues. Germline trimming cut 6 bases from V and 0 bases from J; bases unmatched to any gene: 4. CDR3 loop: CASSETGTTNEKLFF. DNA of the CDR3: TGTGCCAGCAGCGAGACAGGGACAACTAATGAAAAACTGTTTTTT. The full variable domain, with the rest looked up from reference TRBV2 and TRBJ1-4, is EPEVTQTPSHQVTQMGQEVILRCVPISNHLYFYWYRQILGQKVEFLVSFYNNEISEKSEIFDDQFSVERPDGSNFTLKIRSTKLEDSAMYFCASSETGTTNEKLFFGSGTQLSVL.

The CDR3 is CASSRRGQGGYEQYF. The CDR3 coding sequence is TGTGCCAGCTCCCGGAGAGGACAGGGGGGCTACGAGCAGTACTTC. This chain joins TRBV6-5 and TRBJ2-7, with 10 positions matching TRBD1. There are 15 residues in the CDR3. J was trimmed by 3 bases and V by 8 bases; bases with no gene match: 10. Germline V lookup: CDR1 MNHEY, CDR2 SVGAGI.

This chain joins TRBV19 and TRBJ2-3, with TRBD2 matching 10 bases. The V gene's germline CDR1 is LNHDA and CDR2 SQIVND (reference sequence). The ends lost 3 bases at V and 4 bases at J; junction bases unmatched: 4. The CDR3 sequence is 15 residues long. The CDR3 here is CASSILAGDADTQYF. Written as DNA, the CDR3 is TGTGCCAGTAGTATCCTAGCGGGAGACGCAGATACGCAGTATTTT.

This clone appeared once. The chain carries TRBV6-4 and TRBJ2-5; 10 nucleotides match TRBD2. From germline, CDR1 is MRHNA and CDR2 SNTAGT. With 3 bases clipped from V and 1 base from J, the junction kept 5 bases outside the gene matches. This CDR3 has 16 residues. The CDR3 sequence: CASSEGIAGGQETQYF. The CDR3 DNA reads as TGTGCCAGCAGTGAAGGAATAGCGGGAGGCCAAGAGACCCAGTACTTC.

This clone was found once. V is TRBV6-5 and J is TRBJ1-1, with a tentative D call TRBD1 (6 bases). V shed 5 bases and J shed 6 bases, with 10 bases lying between them. CDR1 is MNHEY, CDR2 SVGAGI, per germline. The CDR3 is 12 amino acids. In DNA form, the CDR3 reads TGTGCCAGCAGTACAGGGTTTTCTGAAGCTTTCTTT. Residues: CASSTGFSEAFF.